The following is a T cell receptor beta chain sequence with its context. Its antigen remains unidentified. The receptor library was made with the immunoSEQ multiplex PCR assay. A mixture of 60 forward primers for TCR Vbeta segments and 13 reverse primers for TCR Jbeta segments was used in the multiplex PCR. The CDR3 region of rearranged TCR beta genes was amplified from genomic DNA by a multiplex PCR assay. On the Illumina HiSeq System, the amplified TCR beta libraries were sequenced as 87-base-pair reads. The published analysis was carried out like this. A later analysis tallied roughly 76 million unique TCR beta chains across the 610 or so repertoires, and about 12 million of those chains were shared by two or more donors. A nearest-neighbor algorithm error-corrected the raw reads and collapsed the reads into unique sequences, merging closely related sequences to remove PCR and sequencing errors. CDR3 sequences were aligned to IMGT reference sequences to assign V, D and J gene segments. For a sequence to be retained, a match of at least six nucleotides to both a V gene segment and a J gene segment was required. A rearrangement was called productive if the CDR3 had no stop codons and remained in frame with V and J, and every other rearrangement was called non-productive. Following IMGT convention, CDR3 was defined as the stretch from the second conserved V-encoded cysteine to the conserved J-encoded phenylalanine. In an earlier analysis of around 540 of the donors, sequences lacking an unambiguous match to a single V gene segment were excluded. An earlier analysis of 450 to 650 of the donors called V segments functional above 56.7% productive rearrangements and segregating when the between-donor standard deviation exceeded 5%. A statistical classification framework was built to diagnose cytomegalovirus status from the catalog of TCR beta chain sequences. In a later analysis, V and J genes were assigned by comparing TCR nucleotide sequences against IMGT/GENE-DB human TR gene sequences. Using the TCRdist pipeline, a later analysis assigned CDR3 sequences along with most-parsimonious VDJ recombination scenarios. A later analysis defined each TCR beta chain by its CDR3 amino acid sequence plus V-gene family, and excluded reads lacking a unique V-gene family. As a way to deal with suspected cross-contamination and a sequencing artifact, a later analysis dropped approximately 570 nucleotide sequences that were highly shared and had low generation probability. For each public chain, a later analysis derived a clonal expansion index from normalized ranks of inferred template counts within each repertoire. A later analysis computed generation probabilities with a VDJ recombination model fitted to out-of-frame rearrangements, and checked the results against IGoR. Hypergeometric tests were used in a later analysis to score TCR-TCR, TCR-HLA and TCR-CMV co-occurrence, with a repertoire-size bias correction applied to the TCR pairs. A later analysis estimated false discovery rates by permuting HLA or CMV assignments 20 times. In a later analysis, co-occurring TCRs were grouped using DBSCAN, and TCRdist sequence similarity was added for clustering within HLA-allele-positive subsets. For co-occurrence clustering, repertoires with fewer than 30,000 or more than 120,000 public chains were excluded, along with four to six repertoires with anomalous nucleotide sharing. The table was pulled from immuneACCESS by TCRdb, which kept in-frame rearrangements only. Such tables lose some clones; where checked, under half of the loss comes from unresolved V genes, and the rest has no known cause. V and J calls and clone size are as listed in that table; D and trimming were resolved from the DNA. The record for this sample contains about 130,000 clones. The ten largest clones take up 1.5% to 2% of the sample.

The cohort comprised several hundred healthy bone marrow donors. At the time of sampling, every cohort member was nominally healthy, though immune exposures that went unrecorded were likely present. The donor tested CMV seronegative, placing the donor among the roughly 340 seronegative members of the cohort. Each donor provided a peripheral blood sample, and peripheral blood mononuclear cells were used for TCR beta sequencing. Genomic DNA extraction from the blood cell samples was performed with the Qiagen DNeasy Blood Extraction Kit. This entry comes from a study of cytomegalovirus exposure and HLA in healthy donors (TCRdb year 2017). With respect to the entire study: An earlier analysis of some 600 of the donors reported 276 Gb of sequence data and 100 million to 120 million unique TCR beta sequences obtained from 180 million or so T cells. Roughly 300 gigabases of sequencing data and roughly 81 million unique TCR sequences made up an early release that covered 500 to 650 HLA-typed donors. Among the roughly 400 genotyped donors, approximately 76% belonged to the genetic ancestry cluster associated with self-reported Caucasian donors. The aim of the study was to test whether cataloging public T cell receptors could identify signatures of past pathogen exposure. The T cell repertoires of around 670 subjects were profiled by immunosequencing and related to cytomegalovirus serostatus. Besides the first cohort of some 670 subjects, a separate validation cohort made up of 120 or so different subjects was used. High-throughput TCR immunosequencing, statistical association of individual TCRs with disease status, and machine learning were combined to predict cytomegalovirus infection status. To study patterns of TCR occurrence, a later analysis re-analyzed previously published TCR beta repertoires from hundreds of donors and added high-resolution HLA genotyping. Rather than drawing on any new phenotypic data, the later analysis identified candidate immune exposures from TCR beta sequences and the way those sequences occurred across donors. In an earlier analysis of several hundred of the donors, high-throughput TCR beta sequencing was used to judge whether each TCR beta V gene segment behaved as functional or pseudogenic. Donor age, sex, ethnicity and CMV serostatus were collected together with the repertoire data. Genome-wide SNP genotypes for about 55% of the roughly 670 donors were used in a later genetic analysis, which treated that subset as a discovery cohort. Every repertoire in the discovery cohort had been generated on one and the same sequencing platform. HLA typing included class I and class II loci at four-digit resolution. The number of typed donors differed by locus: about 620-640 for A, B, C, DRB1 and DQB1; some 500 for DQA1; approximately 610 for DPA1; and around 450 for DPB1. A handful of DR-DQ haplotypes were handled as single units for association and clustering because linkage in the cohort was strong. On average, roughly 240,000 unique TCR beta nucleotide sequences were sequenced per donor among 398 genotyped donors of the cohort, with 15% to 20% of those sequences being non-productive. Study-wide findings and limitations: At a false discovery rate of 0.05, a later analysis linked roughly 17,000 TCR beta sequences to specific HLA alleles. Correlated functional status among segregating V segments might be attributable to linkage disequilibrium, but an unknown experimental factor could not be ruled out. A cluster of highly shared sequence variants was judged likely to be a technical artifact of the sequencing pipeline. In vitro tests confirmed that a few of the cytomegalovirus-associated TCR beta chains recognize cytomegalovirus antigens. Some IMGT-functional V segments, including TRBV6-2 and TRBV6-3, could not be distinguished by the 87-base-pair reads and were therefore excluded. It was suggested by the authors that the approach could potentially be generalized to other disease states and immunological phenotypes. This cohort had only TCR beta chains sequenced, and the lack of alpha or paired-chain data limited which features could be detected. Strong co-occurrence of HLA alleles, especially DR and DQ, made assigning TCR associations to individual alleles difficult. Compared with the approximately 710-donor mean, donors in an Asian-associated ancestry cluster had fewer N-insertions in productive TCRs, according to a later genetic analysis. An earlier analysis of approximately 500 of the donors showed that most TCR beta V segments appeared in productive rearrangements either about 87% or about 30% of the time, which broadly matched IMGT annotations. While some public TCRs were present in many individuals, most TCR sequences turned up only very rarely across donors. In a later analysis, several top co-occurrence clusters were reported to appear linked to parvovirus B19, influenza, CMV and Epstein-Barr virus. Cytomegalovirus status was reported to be diagnosed by the classifier with high specificity and sensitivity in both the original and validation cohorts. In a later analysis, HLA-associated TCR beta chains were found to be more clonally expanded and to have lower generation probabilities than equally common non-associated chains. CMV serostatus was the only immune exposure information available for the cohort. Presence/absence analyses assumed roughly uniform sequencing depth across donors, an assumption that may not hold. In the study, some 160 TCR beta chains were listed as associated with cytomegalovirus. A further reported finding was that TCR beta sequences accurately predicted the HLA-A and HLA-B alleles for most subjects in the first cohort. According to a later analysis, TCR association rates differed among HLA loci, with DRB1 alleles showing the most associated TCRs and HLA-C alleles showing the fewest. HLA typing was unavailable for some donors at each locus, so association tests used only the typed subset. A later analysis found that most CMV-associated TCR beta chains appeared HLA-restricted, with HLA associations seemingly driven largely by CMV exposure. An association between a missense DCLRE1C variant and V-gene and J-gene trimming of TCR beta chains was found in a later genetic analysis and replicated in an independent cohort. The earlier analysis of approximately 590 of the donors excluded some 16 rarely observed V segments, including chromosome 9 orphons, because counts were too low.

The V and J ends are trimmed by 2 bases and 3 bases, leaving 5 bases between them. The CDR3, cysteine through phenylalanine, is 13 amino acids long. Here the CDR3 DNA is all that survives: 39 bases in frame from base 1. Based on the germline V gene (reference sequence), the CDR1 and CDR2 sequences are MNHEY and SMNVEV. The origin of this receptor is a man between 18 and 35 years old in good health and CMV-seronegative. The sequence is built from TRBV27 and TRBJ1-5, with the D gene not confidently named. The sample comprised PBMCs. The CDR3 protein: CASSLGHNQPQHF. The DNA is TGTGCCAGCAGTTTAGGGCACAATCAGCCCCAGCATTTT.